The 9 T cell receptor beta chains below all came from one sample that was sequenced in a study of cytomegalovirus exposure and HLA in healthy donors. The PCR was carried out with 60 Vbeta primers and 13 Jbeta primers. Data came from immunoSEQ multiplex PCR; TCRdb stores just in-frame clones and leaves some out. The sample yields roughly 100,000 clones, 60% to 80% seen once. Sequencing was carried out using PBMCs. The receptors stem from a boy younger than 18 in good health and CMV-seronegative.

CDR3 DNA: TGTGCCAGCAGTTACCGGGGGGAAAACACTGAAGCTTTCTTT. This translates into CASSYRGENTEAFF. The chain employs TRBV6-6 and TRBJ1-1; a weak D match, TRBD1 (5 bases). V was pared by 2 bases and J by 2 bases, with 9 bases between. Looked up from germline, CDR1 is MNHNY and CDR2 is SVGAGI (reference sequence). The CDR3 is 14 residues long.

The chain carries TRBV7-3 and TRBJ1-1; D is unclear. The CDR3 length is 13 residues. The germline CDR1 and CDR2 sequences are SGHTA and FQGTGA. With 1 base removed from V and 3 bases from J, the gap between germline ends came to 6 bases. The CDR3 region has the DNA TGTGCCAGCAGCTTAAAGTCAGACACTGAAGCTTTCTTT. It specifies CASSLKSDTEAFF.

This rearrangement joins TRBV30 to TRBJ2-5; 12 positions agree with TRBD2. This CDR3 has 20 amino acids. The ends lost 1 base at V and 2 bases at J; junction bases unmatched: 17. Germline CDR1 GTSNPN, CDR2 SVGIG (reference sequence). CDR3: CAWSGPLGTSGRNIQETQYF. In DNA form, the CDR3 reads TGTGCCTGGAGTGGTCCCCTCGGGACTAGCGGGCGTAACATACAAGAGACCCAGTACTTC.

The CDR3 here is CASGTSGTYEQYF. As DNA, the CDR3 is TGTGCCAGCGGGACTAGCGGGACCTACGAGCAGTACTTC. The chain uses TRBV27 and TRBJ2-7; 13 bases map to TRBD2. This CDR3 spans 13 amino acids. V shed 8 bases, J shed 2 bases, and the junction held 0 bases outside the gene matches. Per the germline V gene, CDR1 is MNHEY and CDR2 is SMNVEV (reference sequence).

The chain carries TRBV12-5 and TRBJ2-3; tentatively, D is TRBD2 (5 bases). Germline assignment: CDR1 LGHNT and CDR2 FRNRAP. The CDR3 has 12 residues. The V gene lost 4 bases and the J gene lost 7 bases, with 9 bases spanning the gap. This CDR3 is CASGSGLNTQYF. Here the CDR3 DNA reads TGTGCTAGTGGTTCAGGACTCAATACGCAGTATTTT.

CDR3 sequence (DNA): TGTGCCAGCTTCGGGGAAGAGACCCAGTACTTC. This codes for CASFGEETQYF. The chain is built from TRBV2 and TRBJ2-5; the D gene is possibly TRBD2 (5 bases). The ends were cut back, 8 bases at V and 3 bases at J, with 7 bases in the middle. The CDR3 runs to 11 residues. CDR1 is SNHLY and CDR2 is FYNNEI in the germline V gene.

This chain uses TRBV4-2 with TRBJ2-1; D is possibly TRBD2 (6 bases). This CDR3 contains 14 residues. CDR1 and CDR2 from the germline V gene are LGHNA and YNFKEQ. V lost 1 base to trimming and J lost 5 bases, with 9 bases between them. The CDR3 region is CASSQGGEDNEQFF. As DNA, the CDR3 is TGTGCCAGCAGCCAAGGGGGGGAGGACAATGAGCAGTTCTTC.

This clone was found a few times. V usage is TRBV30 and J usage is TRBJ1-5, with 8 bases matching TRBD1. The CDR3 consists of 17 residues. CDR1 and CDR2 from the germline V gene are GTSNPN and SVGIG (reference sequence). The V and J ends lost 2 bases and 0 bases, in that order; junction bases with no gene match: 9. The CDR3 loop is CAWSRDRLSYSNQPQHF. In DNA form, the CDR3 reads TGTGCCTGGAGTAGGGACAGGCTTTCGTATAGCAATCAGCCCCAGCATTTT. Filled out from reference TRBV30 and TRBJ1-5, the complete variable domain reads SQTIHQWPATLVQPVGSPLSLECTVEGTSNPNLYWYRQAAGRGLQLLFYSVGIGQISSEVPQNLSASRPQDRQFILSSKKLLLSDSGFYLCAWSRDRLSYSNQPQHFGDGTRLSIL.

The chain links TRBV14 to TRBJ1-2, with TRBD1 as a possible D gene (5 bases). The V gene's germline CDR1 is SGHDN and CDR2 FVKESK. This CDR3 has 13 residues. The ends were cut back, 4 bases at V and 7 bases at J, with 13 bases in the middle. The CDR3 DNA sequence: TGTGCCAGCAGCCCCCTCCAGGGCGGTGGCTACACCTTC. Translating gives CASSPLQGGGYTF.